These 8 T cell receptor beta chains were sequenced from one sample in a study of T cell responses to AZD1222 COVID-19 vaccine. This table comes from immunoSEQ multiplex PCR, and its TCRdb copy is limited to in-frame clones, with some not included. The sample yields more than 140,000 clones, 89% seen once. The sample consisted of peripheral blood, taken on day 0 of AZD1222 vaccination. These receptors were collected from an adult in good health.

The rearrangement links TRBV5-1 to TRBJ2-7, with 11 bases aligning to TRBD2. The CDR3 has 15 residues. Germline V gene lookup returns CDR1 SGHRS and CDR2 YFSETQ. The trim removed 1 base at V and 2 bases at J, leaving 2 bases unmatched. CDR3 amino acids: CASSLTSGSAYEQYF. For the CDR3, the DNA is TGCGCCAGCAGCTTGACTAGCGGGAGCGCCTACGAGCAGTACTTC.

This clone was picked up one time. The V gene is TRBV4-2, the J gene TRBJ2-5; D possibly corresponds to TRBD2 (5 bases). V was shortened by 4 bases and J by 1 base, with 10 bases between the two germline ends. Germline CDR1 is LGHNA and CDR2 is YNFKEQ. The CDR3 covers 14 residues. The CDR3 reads CASSLRGTQETQYF. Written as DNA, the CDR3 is TGTGCCAGCAGCCTTCGGGGTACCCAAGAGACCCAGTACTTC.

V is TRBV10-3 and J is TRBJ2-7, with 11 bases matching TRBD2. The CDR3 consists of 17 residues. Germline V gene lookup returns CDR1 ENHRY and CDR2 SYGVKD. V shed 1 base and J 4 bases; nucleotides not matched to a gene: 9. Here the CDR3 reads CAISEYIAGGPRYEQYF. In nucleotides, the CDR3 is TGTGCCATCAGTGAGTACATAGCGGGAGGGCCGAGATACGAGCAGTACTTC.

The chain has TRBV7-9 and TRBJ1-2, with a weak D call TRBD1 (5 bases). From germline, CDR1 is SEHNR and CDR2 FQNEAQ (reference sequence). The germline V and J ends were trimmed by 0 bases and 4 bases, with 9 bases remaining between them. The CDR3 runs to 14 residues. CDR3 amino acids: CASSLAMGGYGYTF. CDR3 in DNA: TGTGCCAGCAGCTTAGCAATGGGGGGCTATGGCTACACCTTC.

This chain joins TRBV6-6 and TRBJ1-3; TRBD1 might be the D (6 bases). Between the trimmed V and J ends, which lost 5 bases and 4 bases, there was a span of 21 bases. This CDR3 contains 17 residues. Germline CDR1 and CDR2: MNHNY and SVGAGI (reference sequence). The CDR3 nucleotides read TGTGCCAGCAGTCTTACAGGGTTGGGGCTGAGAGGAAACACCATATATTTT. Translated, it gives CASSLTGLGLRGNTIYF.

CDR3: CASRDGGGARYEQYF. Here the CDR3 DNA reads TGTGCCAGCAGGGATGGGGGTGGCGCGCGCTACGAGCAGTACTTC. The chain is built from TRBV25-1 and TRBJ2-7, with D perhaps assigned TRBD1 or TRBD2 (5 bases each). The CDR3 totals 15 residues. Germline V gene data show CDR1 as MGHDK and CDR2 as SYGVNS. The V gene lost 6 bases and the J gene lost 3 bases, with 18 bases spanning the gap.

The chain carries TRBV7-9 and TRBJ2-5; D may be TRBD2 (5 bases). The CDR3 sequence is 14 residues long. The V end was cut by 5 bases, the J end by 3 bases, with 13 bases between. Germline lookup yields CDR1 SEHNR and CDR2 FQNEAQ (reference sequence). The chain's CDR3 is CASSRTGREETQYF. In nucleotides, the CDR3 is TGTGCCAGCAGCCGGACTGGGCGGGAAGAGACCCAGTACTTC.

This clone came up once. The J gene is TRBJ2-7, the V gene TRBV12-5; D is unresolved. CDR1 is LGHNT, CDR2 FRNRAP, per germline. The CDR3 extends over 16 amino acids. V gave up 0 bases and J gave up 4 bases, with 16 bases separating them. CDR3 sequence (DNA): TGTGCTAGTGGTTTGGTACTTGCCCAGCGCCCTTACGAGCAGTACTTC. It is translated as CASGLVLAQRPYEQYF.